This TCR beta chain was identified during a study of cytomegalovirus exposure and HLA in healthy donors. Regarding the study as a whole: The records held CMV serostatus as the only immune exposure information. Accurate predictions that matched the HLA-A and HLA-B alleles of most subjects were reportedly made from TCR beta sequences. V segments that were indistinguishable, TRBV6-2 and TRBV6-3 among them, were omitted from analysis.

The CDR3 extends over 15 amino acids. Germline lookup yields CDR1 SGHAT and CDR2 FQNNGV. V lost 4 bases and J lost 0, with 13 bases in between. Notes on this clone: Its matching antigen is unknown.

Unrecorded immune exposures were likely, despite nominal health at sampling. PCR was performed using 60 Vbeta and 13 Jbeta primers. Here immunoSEQ multiplex PCR was the method, and the copy in TCRdb shows in-frame clones only, minus some. The table shows around 200,000 clones, with roughly 77% occurring only once. The V call is TRBV11-2, the J call TRBJ2-7, with D unresolved. The sequence was collected from a woman under 40 in good health and CMV-seropositive. Sequencing was carried out using PBMCs. The DNA of the CDR3 is TGTGCCAGCAGCTCAGACGTCTCGAGCTCCTACGAGCAGTACTTC. Encoded protein: CASSSDVSSSYEQYF.